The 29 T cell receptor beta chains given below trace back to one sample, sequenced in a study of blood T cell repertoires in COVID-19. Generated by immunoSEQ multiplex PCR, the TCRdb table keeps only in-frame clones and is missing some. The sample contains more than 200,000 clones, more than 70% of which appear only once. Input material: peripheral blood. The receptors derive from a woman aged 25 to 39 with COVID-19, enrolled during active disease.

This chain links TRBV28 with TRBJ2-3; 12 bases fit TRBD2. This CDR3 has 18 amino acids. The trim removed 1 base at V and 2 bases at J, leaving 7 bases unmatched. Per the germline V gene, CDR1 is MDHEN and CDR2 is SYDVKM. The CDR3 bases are TGTGCCAGCAGTTTATCCTCTACTAGCGGGAGGTCCACAGATACGCAGTATTTT. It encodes CASSLSSTSGRSTDTQYF.

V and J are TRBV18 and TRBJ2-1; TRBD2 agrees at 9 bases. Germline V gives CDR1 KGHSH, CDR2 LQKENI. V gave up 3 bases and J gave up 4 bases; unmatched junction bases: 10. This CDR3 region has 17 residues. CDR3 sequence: CASSPLAGGPSYNEQFF. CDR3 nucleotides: TGTGCCAGCTCACCGCTGGCGGGAGGGCCCTCGTACAATGAGCAGTTCTTC.

The CDR3 protein is CASSFQGNGYTF. CDR3 bases: TGCGCCAGCAGCTTCCAGGGGAATGGCTACACCTTC. The chain carries TRBV5-1 and TRBJ1-2, with D tentatively TRBD1 (6 bases). Trimming removed 2 bases from V and 6 bases from J, with 8 bases in between. The CDR3 length is 12 residues. CDR1 is SGHRS and CDR2 is YFSETQ in the germline V gene.

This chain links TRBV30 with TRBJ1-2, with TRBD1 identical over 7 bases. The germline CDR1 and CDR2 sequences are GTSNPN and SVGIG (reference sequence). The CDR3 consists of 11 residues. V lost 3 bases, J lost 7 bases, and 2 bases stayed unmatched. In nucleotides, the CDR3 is TGTGCCTGGAGGGCAGGGGGTGGCTACACCTTC. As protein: CAWRAGGGYTF.

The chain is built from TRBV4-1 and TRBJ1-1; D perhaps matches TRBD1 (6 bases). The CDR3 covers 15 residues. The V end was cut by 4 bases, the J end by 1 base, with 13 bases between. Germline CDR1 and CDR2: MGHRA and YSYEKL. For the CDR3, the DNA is TGCGCCAGCAGCCCAAGGGAGGGACAGAACACTGAAGCTTTCTTT. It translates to CASSPREGQNTEAFF.

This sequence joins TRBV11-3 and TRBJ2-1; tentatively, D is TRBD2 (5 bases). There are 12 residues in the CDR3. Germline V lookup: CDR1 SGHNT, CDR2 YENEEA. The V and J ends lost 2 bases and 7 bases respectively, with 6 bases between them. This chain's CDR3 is CASSLWRNEQFF. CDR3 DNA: TGTGCCAGCAGCTTATGGAGGAATGAGCAGTTCTTC.

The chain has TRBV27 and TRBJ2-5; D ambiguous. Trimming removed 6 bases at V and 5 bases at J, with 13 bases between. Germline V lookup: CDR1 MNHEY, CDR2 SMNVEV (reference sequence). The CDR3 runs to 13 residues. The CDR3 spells CASRSPGWETQYF. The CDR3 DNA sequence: TGTGCCAGCAGAAGCCCGGGTTGGGAGACCCAGTACTTC.

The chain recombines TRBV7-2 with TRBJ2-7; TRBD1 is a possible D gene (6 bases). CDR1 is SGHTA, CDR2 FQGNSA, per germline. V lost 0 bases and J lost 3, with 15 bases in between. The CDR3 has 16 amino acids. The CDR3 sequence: CASSLAASRGHYEQYF. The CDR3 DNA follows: TGTGCCAGCAGCTTAGCGGCTTCGAGGGGACACTACGAGCAGTACTTC.

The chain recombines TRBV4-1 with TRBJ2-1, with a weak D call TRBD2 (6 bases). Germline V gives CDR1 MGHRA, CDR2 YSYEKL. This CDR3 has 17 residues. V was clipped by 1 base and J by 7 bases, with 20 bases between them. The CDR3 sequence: CASSQGPGAEAGNEQFF. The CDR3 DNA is TGCGCCAGCAGCCAAGGCCCCGGGGCCGAGGCGGGGAATGAGCAGTTCTTC.

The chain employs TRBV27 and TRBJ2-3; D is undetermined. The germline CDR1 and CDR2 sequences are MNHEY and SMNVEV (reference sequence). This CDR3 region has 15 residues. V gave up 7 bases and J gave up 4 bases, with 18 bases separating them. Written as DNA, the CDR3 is TGTGCCAGCACCCCTCTAGGCATGGCTGCAGATACGCAGTATTTT. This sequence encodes CASTPLGMAADTQYF.

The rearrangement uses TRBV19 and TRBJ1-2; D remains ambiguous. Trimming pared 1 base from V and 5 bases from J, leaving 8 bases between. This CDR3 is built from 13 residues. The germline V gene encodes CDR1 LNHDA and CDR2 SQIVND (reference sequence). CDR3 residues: CASSIVTAYGYTF. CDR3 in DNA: TGTGCCAGTAGTATAGTTACAGCTTATGGCTACACCTTC.

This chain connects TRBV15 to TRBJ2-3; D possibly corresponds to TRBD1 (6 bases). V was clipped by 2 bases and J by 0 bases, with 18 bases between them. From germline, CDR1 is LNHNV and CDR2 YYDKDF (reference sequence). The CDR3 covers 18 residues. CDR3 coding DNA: TGTGCCACCAGCAGATCCACAACAGGGAAGGGAAGCACAGATACGCAGTATTTT. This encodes CATSRSTTGKGSTDTQYF.

In nucleotides, the CDR3 is TGTGCCAGCAGCTTAAGGGGTAGCGGGGCCGGGGATACGCAGTATTTT. Translation: CASSLRGSGAGDTQYF. The chain joins TRBV7-9 to TRBJ2-3; 8 bases match TRBD2. With V trimmed by 2 bases and J by 6 bases, 10 bases remained unmatched. Germline values: CDR1 SEHNR, CDR2 FQNEAQ (reference sequence). The length of the CDR3 is 16 residues.

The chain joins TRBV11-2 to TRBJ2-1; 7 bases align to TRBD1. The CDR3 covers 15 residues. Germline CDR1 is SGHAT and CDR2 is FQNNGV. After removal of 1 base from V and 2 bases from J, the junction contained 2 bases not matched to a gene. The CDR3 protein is CASSLGQGAYNEQFF. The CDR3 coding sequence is TGTGCCAGCAGCTTAGGACAGGGAGCCTACAATGAGCAGTTCTTC. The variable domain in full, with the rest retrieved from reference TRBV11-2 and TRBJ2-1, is EAGVAQSPRYKIIEKRQSVAFWCNPISGHATLYWYQQILGQGPKLLIQFQNNGVVDDSQLPKDRFSAERLKGVDSTLKIQPAKLEDSAVYLCASSLGQGAYNEQFFGPGTRLTVL.

CDR3 sequence (DNA): TGTGCCAGCAGCCCGGGGGGGACCGGCTACACCTTC. Translation: CASSPGGTGYTF. The J gene is TRBJ1-2, the V gene TRBV28, with a possible D match to TRBD1 (5 bases). V shed 6 bases and J shed 8 bases, with 13 bases lying between them. Germline CDR1 reads MDHEN; CDR2 reads SYDVKM. CDR3 length: 12 residues.

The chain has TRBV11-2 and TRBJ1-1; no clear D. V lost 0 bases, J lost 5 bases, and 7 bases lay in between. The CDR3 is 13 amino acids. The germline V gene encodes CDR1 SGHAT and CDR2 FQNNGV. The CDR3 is CASSLDPSTEAFF. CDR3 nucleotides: TGTGCCAGCAGCTTAGACCCGAGTACTGAAGCTTTCTTT.

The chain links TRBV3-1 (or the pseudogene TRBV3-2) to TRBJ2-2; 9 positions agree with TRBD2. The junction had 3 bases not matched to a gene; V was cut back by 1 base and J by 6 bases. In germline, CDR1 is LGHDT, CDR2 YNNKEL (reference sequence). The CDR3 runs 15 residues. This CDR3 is CASSQASGVSGELFF. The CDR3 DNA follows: TGTGCCAGCAGCCAAGCTAGCGGGGTGTCCGGGGAGCTGTTTTTT.

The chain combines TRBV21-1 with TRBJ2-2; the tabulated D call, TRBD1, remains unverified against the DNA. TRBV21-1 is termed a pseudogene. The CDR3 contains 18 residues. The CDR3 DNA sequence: TGTGCCAGCAGCAAAGCTTTGGGACAGGGGGTCTGGACCGGGGAGCTGTTTTTT. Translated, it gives CASSKALGQGVWTGELFF.

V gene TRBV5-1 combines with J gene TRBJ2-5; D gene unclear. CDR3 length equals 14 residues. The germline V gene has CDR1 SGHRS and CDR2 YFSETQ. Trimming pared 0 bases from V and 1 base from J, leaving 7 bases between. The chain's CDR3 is CASSLDRSQETQYF. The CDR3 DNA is TGCGCCAGCAGCTTGGACCGGAGCCAAGAGACCCAGTACTTC. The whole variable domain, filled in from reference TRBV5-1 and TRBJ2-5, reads KAGVTQTPRYLIKTRGQQVTLSCSPISGHRSVSWYQQTPGQGLQFLFEYFSETQRNKGNFPGRFSGRQFSNSRSEMNVSTLELGDSALYLCASSLDRSQETQYFGPGTRLLVL.

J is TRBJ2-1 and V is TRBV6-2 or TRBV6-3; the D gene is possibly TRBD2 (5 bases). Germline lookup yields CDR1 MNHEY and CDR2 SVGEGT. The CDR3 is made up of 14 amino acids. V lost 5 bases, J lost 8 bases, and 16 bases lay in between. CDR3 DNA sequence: TGTGCCAGCAGTCCCTCCATCACTAGGCATGAGCAGTTCTTC. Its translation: CASSPSITRHEQFF.

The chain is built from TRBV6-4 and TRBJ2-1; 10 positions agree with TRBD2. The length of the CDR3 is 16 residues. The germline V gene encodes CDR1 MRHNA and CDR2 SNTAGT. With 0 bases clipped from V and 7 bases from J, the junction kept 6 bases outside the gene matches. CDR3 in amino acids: CASSDSLTSGVNEQFF. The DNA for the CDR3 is TGTGCCAGCAGTGACTCGTTAACTAGCGGGGTTAATGAGCAGTTCTTC.

DNA for the CDR3: TGTGCCAGCAGTTACCCCCGGGCGGGGGGGAATGAGCAGTTCTTC. Amino acid sequence: CASSYPRAGGNEQFF. The V gene is TRBV6-2 or TRBV6-3, the J gene TRBJ2-1; 9 nucleotides match TRBD2. The CDR3 runs to 15 residues. Germline loops: CDR1 MNHEY, CDR2 SVGEGT. The V and J ends lost 2 bases and 7 bases, in that order; junction bases with no gene match: 6.

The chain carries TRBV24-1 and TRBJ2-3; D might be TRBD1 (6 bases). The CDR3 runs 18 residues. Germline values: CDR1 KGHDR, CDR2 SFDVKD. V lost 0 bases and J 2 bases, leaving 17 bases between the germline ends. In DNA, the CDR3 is TGTGCCACCAGTGATTTGAGTTTTGGGGGCGGAAACACAGATACGCAGTATTTT. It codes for CATSDLSFGGGNTDTQYF.

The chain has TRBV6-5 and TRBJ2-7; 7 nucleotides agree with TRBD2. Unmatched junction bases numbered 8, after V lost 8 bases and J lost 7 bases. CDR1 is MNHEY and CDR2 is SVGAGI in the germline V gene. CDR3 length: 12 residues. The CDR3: CASLRGSGEQYV. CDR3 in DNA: TGTGCCAGCCTTCGCGGGAGCGGGGAGCAGTACGTC.

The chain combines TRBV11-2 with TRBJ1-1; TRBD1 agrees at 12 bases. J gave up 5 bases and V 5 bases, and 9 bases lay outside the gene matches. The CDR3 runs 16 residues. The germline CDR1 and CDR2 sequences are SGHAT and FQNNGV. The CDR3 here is CASSIRDRGLSTEAFF. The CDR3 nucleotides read TGTGCCAGCAGCATAAGGGACAGGGGGCTTTCGACTGAAGCTTTCTTT.

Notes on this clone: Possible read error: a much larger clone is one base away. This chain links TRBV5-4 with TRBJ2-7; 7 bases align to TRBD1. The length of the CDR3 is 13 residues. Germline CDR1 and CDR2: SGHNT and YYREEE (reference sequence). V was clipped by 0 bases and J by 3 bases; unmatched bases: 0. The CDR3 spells CASSLDRGYEQYF. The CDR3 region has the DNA TGTGCCAGCAGCTTGGACAGGGGCTACGAGCAGTACTTC.

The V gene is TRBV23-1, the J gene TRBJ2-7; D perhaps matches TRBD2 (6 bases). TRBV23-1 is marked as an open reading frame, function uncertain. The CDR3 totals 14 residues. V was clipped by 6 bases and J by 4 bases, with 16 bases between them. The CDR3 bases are TGCGCCAGCAGCGGCGCCGGGAGTGAGTACGAGCAGTACGTC. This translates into CASSGAGSEYEQYV.

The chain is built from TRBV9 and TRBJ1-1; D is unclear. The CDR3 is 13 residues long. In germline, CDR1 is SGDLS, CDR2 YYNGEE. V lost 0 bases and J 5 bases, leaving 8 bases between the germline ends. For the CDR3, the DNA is TGTGCCAGCAGCGTAGGGAGTACAACTGAAGCTTTCTTT. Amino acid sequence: CASSVGSTTEAFF.

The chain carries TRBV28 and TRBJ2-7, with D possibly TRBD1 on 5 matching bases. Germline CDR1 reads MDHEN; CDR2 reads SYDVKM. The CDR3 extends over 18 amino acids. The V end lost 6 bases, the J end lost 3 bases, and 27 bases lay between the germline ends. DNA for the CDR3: TGTGCCAGCAGCCCCCCCCCTCTAGACATAAAAAGGGGCTACGAGCAGTACTTC. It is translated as CASSPPPLDIKRGYEQYF.